This T cell receptor beta chain appears in the sequencing data of a study of blood T cell repertoires in COVID-19 (dated by TCRdb to the early 2020s). About the full investigation: The collaborator samples originated in the United States, Italy and Spain and spanned the acute and convalescent phases of COVID-19. The prospective study material was composed of cDNA or gDNA derived from T cells, B-cell-depleted T cells, or PBMCs. Deeply sampled blood TCRbeta repertoires from subjects exposed to, actively infected with, or recovered from COVID-19 were included in the dataset. The repertoires were made available in a free public database intended to serve as a resource for research on the immune response to SARS-CoV-2. Samples were obtained from the ongoing ImmuneRACE study (first 160 participants) and from about 1,300 subjects provided by 6 global collaborators. A de-identified subject ID, COVID-19 status, age in years and sex were almost always included in the sample metadata. Where available, HLA class I and class II types were obtained from metadata supplied by the sample provider rather than from assay-based typing. Broader findings and caveats from the paper: How much clinical and demographic metadata was included differed by source and by participant, and the metadata was provided uncurated.

The immunoSEQ Assay, a bias-controlled multiplex PCR, was used to amplify TCRbeta CDR3 regions from genomic DNA. In the authors' own workflow: Within the assay, amplification of reference gene primers was used to estimate how many nucleated cells each sample contained. To quantify the absolute abundance of each unique TCRbeta CDR3 rearrangement, sequence reads were collapsed and filtered. For each sample, productive Simpson clonality was calculated as the square root of Simpson's diversity index over productive rearrangements. TCRdb limited this immuneACCESS table to in-frame rearrangements with V and J called. A share of clones is missing; checked studies link under half to unresolved V genes, and the rest is unexplained. D and trimming come from the DNA, and the V and J calls and clone size come from that table. A total of around 620,000 clones appear in this sample, 75% to 90% of them only once. The top ten clones comprise about 0.26% of the sample.

V and J lose 0 bases and 7 bases, and a span of 8 bases separates them. CDR1 and CDR2 were assigned from the germline V gene as SGDLS and YYNGEE. The cysteine opens and the phenylalanine closes a CDR3 of 14 amino acids. The kept DNA is CDR3 alone, 42 bases in frame from the first base. Whole blood was collected in K2EDTA tubes by collaborating institutions according to the institutions' own protocols. For TCRbeta analysis, collaborators shipped samples in one of three forms: frozen whole blood, isolated PBMCs, or DNA extracted from either of those sample types. In the case of this clone: Its cognate antigen has yet to be identified. No base-level quality is on record; no much larger clone is a single base apart.

This clonotype was obtained from a woman aged 18-29 years with acute or convalescent COVID-19. The chain joins TRBV9 to TRBJ1-6; no D gene is confidently identified. The sample comprised peripheral blood. CDR3 reads: CASSVGALNSPLHF. The DNA sequence is TGTGCCAGCAGCGTAGGCGCCCTAAATTCACCCCTCCACTTT.